This T cell receptor beta chain originates from a study of radiation and T cells in renal cell carcinoma. Sequencing was performed with immunoSEQ multiplex PCR; in TCRdb, only in-frame clones are kept and a portion is missing. Counted here are almost 20,000 clones, 60% to 75% occurring once; the ten biggest clones make up roughly an eighth. Treatment described: 15 Gy SBRT to primary tumor, nephrectomy 4 weeks later. Nephrectomy followed 15 Gy stereotactic body radiation by 4 weeks. Study-level results: Tumor samples were small regions of around 1 g.

As to this clone: The antigen is not known.

The CDR3 is 19 amino acids. V was cut by 0 bases and J by 0 bases, with 21 bases left in between. Germline CDR1 and CDR2: LNHNV and YYDKDF (reference sequence). This TCR came from a woman aged 70-85 years with renal cell carcinoma. The chain employs TRBV15 and TRBJ2-7, with D perhaps matching TRBD2 (6 bases). Sequenced here: tumor tissue, sampled from a patient whose treatment included radiotherapy and nephrectomy. CDR3 nucleotide sequence: TGTGCCACCAGCAGAGATAAGGGCCGGGGGTCCGGGAGCTCCTACGAGCAGTACTTC. Its translation: CATSRDKGRGSGSSYEQYF.